These 26 T cell receptor beta chains came from one sample sequenced in a study of T cells in Graves' hyperthyroidism and ophthalmopathy. Authors of the study amplified TCR beta CDR3 regions from RNA transcripts. The HTBI set primed first-round TCR CDR3 RT-PCR. MiXCR, run by TCRdb on the multiplex PCR reads, gives a single entry per CDR3 protein. The top ten clones hold less than 25% of a sample with roughly 150,000 distinct CDR3 sequences, 9.4% of them seen once. The sequencing input was blood. The source is a young woman with Graves' hyperthyroidism that later progressed to Graves' ophthalmopathy.

This clonotype was seen ten or more times. The rearrangement joins TRBV7-2 to TRBJ2-1, with a possible D match to TRBD1 (5 bases). CDR1 is SGHTA, CDR2 FQGNSA, per germline. V was cut by 3 bases and J by 12 bases, with 12 bases left in between. The CDR3 loop spans 12 amino acids. CDR3 sequence reads: CASSFDRALQFF. DNA for the CDR3: TGTGCCAGCAGCTTCGACAGAGCACTGCAGTTCTTC.

This clonotype was counted many times. V usage is TRBV10-3 and J usage is TRBJ2-7; the match to TRBD2 covers 11 bases. Germline CDR1 reads ENHRY; CDR2 reads SYGVKD. Unmatched junction bases numbered 9, after V lost 8 bases and J lost 0 bases. The CDR3 totals 16 residues. This chain's CDR3 is CAIRARLAGSSYEQYF. CDR3 nucleotides: TGTGCCATCCGTGCCAGACTAGCGGGGAGCTCCTACGAGCAGTACTTC.

This clonotype has at least ten counts. The chain carries TRBV9 and TRBJ2-3; 14 bases fit TRBD2. The germline V gene has CDR1 SGDLS and CDR2 YYNGEE. The CDR3 is 18 amino acids. V trimming: 4 bases; J trimming: 1 base; junction bases outside the gene matches: 8. As DNA, the CDR3 is TGTGCCAGCAGCACAGCGCCGGGACTAGCGGGAGGCACAGATACGCAGTATTTT. Its protein product is CASSTAPGLAGGTDTQYF.

In its sample, this clonotype was seen a few times. The chain is built from TRBV5-8 and TRBJ2-3; perhaps TRBD1 as D (6 bases). The CDR3 contains 16 residues. The V gene's germline CDR1 is SGHTS and CDR2 YDEGEE. Between the trimmed V and J ends, which lost 4 bases and 0 bases, there was a span of 15 bases. CDR3 amino acids: CASSGPRDKSTDTQYF. The DNA for the CDR3 is TGTGCCAGCAGCGGGCCACGGGACAAGAGCACAGATACGCAGTATTTT. The full variable domain, in which reference TRBV5-8 and TRBJ2-3 provide the parts outside the CDR3, is EAGVTQSPTHLIKTRGQQATLRCSPISGHTSVYWYQQALGLGLQFLLWYDEGEERNRGNFPPRFSGRQFPNYSSELNVNALELEDSALYLCASSGPRDKSTDTQYFGPGTRLTVL.

This clonotype was counted at least ten times. The gene calls are TRBV11-1 and TRBJ2-1; 7 positions match TRBD1. CDR3 length equals 16 residues. V trimming: 7 bases; J trimming: 5 bases; junction bases outside the gene matches: 14. Germline V gives CDR1 SGHAT, CDR2 FQDESV (reference sequence). The CDR3 region has the DNA TGTGCCAGCACCAACCCGCTAGGGACAGTTAACAATGAGCAGTTCTTC. Translation: CASTNPLGTVNNEQFF.

Comments on this clonotype: A much larger clone is a single base away; this may be a read error. The chain combines TRBV7-2 with TRBJ2-7; the D gene is possibly TRBD2 (6 bases). This CDR3 comprises 14 residues. V was shortened by 7 bases and J by 0 bases, with 13 bases between the two germline ends. From germline, CDR1 is SGHTA and CDR2 FQGNSA. The CDR3 spells CASTIRLDSYEQYF. CDR3 sequence (DNA): TGTGCCAGCACCATACGACTAGACTCCTACGAGCAGTACTTC.

Comment on this clonotype: Relative to the germline gene, one junction end is altered; a read error may explain this. The CDR3 reads CASSLVGTVMNTEAFF. CDR3 DNA sequence: TGCGCCAGCAGCTTGGTCGGGACAGTTATGAACACTGAAGCTTTCTTT. The rearrangement links TRBV5-5 to TRBJ1-1, with TRBD1 matching over 7 bases. The CDR3 spans 16 residues. Germline V CDR1 and CDR2: SGHKS, YYEKEE (reference sequence).

As to this clonotype: One end of the junction does not line up with germline, which may come from a read error. The V and J genes are TRBV2 and TRBJ2-7, with D perhaps TRBD1 (6 bases). The germline CDR1 and CDR2 sequences are SNHLY and FYNNEI. This CDR3 has 17 amino acids. CDR3 coding DNA: TGTGCCAGCAGTGAAGCGCACGACAGGAGCATTTCCTACGAGCAGCACTTC. It yields the protein CASSEAHDRSISYEQHF.

This clonotype was picked up a small number of times. V usage is TRBV4-2 and J usage is TRBJ1-5; 7 bases map to TRBD1. The germline V gene encodes CDR1 LGHNA and CDR2 YNFKEQ. After removal of 0 bases from V and 5 bases from J, the junction contained 7 bases not matched to a gene. There are 16 residues in the CDR3. In nucleotides, the CDR3 is TGTGCCAGCAGCCAAGATCCCGGACAGGCCTATCAGCCCCAGCATTTT. Its protein is CASSQDPGQAYQPQHF.

This clonotype was detected only a few times. This chain connects TRBV5-6 to TRBJ1-2; 7 bases agree with TRBD1. Trimming at V came to 4 bases and at J to 4 bases, leaving 7 bases not matched to a gene. Germline V gene lookup returns CDR1 SGHDT and CDR2 YYEEEE. There are 14 residues in the CDR3. The CDR3 bases are TGTGCCAGCAGCCCTATTACAGGGGTCTATGGCTACACCTTC. Protein: CASSPITGVYGYTF.

This clonotype was found many times. This chain links TRBV9 with TRBJ1-2, with TRBD1 as a possible D gene (6 bases). CDR1 is SGDLS, CDR2 YYNGEE, per germline. The CDR3 consists of 14 residues. With 0 bases removed from V and 1 base from J, the gap between germline ends came to 7 bases. The CDR3 here is CASSVGTDNYGYTF. In DNA form, the CDR3 reads TGTGCCAGCAGCGTAGGGACAGATAACTATGGCTACACCTTC.

This clonotype was counted at least ten times. The rearrangement joins TRBV12-3 or TRBV12-4 to TRBJ1-2; maybe TRBD1 (5 bases). V lost 2 bases and J 0 bases, leaving 7 bases between the germline ends. The CDR3 is 14 amino acids. CDR3 protein: CASSLSGSNYGYTF. The CDR3 DNA sequence: TGTGCCAGCAGTTTATCAGGGTCTAACTATGGCTACACCTTC.

This clonotype has ten or more counts. The chain is built from TRBV14 and TRBJ2-5, with D perhaps matching TRBD2 (6 bases). This CDR3 is 15 amino acids long. V was shortened by 4 bases and J by 2 bases, with 14 bases between the two germline ends. The germline V gene encodes CDR1 SGHDN and CDR2 FVKESK. CDR3 amino acids: CASSLLGGPQETQYF. The CDR3 bases are TGTGCCAGCAGCCTACTAGGAGGGCCTCAAGAGACCCAGTACTTC.

The genes are TRBV18 and TRBJ2-7; 9 bases agree with TRBD2. The CDR3 consists of 15 residues. CDR1 and CDR2 (germline): KGHSH, LQKENI. After removal of 3 bases from V and 4 bases from J, the junction contained 7 bases not matched to a gene. The CDR3 region is CASSPGGGALYEQYF. CDR3 in DNA: TGTGCCAGCTCACCGGGCGGGGGGGCTCTGTACGAGCAGTACTTC.

At least ten counts were recorded for this clonotype. In nucleotides, the CDR3 is TGCAGTGCAATCACCTCAGGGAACACTGAAGCTTTCTTT. It encodes CSAITSGNTEAFF. V is TRBV20-1 and J is TRBJ1-1; D is undetermined. The CDR3 extends over 13 amino acids. CDR1 and CDR2 (germline): DFQATT, SNEGSKA (reference sequence). Trimming pared 6 bases from V and 1 base from J, leaving 12 bases between.

This clonotype was recorded at least ten times. J is TRBJ1-1 and V is TRBV19, with TRBD1 matching 8 bases. After removal of 5 bases from V and 5 bases from J, the junction contained 13 bases not matched to a gene. The CDR3 sequence is 16 residues long. Germline V gene data show CDR1 as LNHDA and CDR2 as SQIVND (reference sequence). Written as DNA, the CDR3 is TGTGCCAGTAGTCCAATCCCCGGGACAGGCGTTACTGAAGCTTTCTTT. It is translated as CASSPIPGTGVTEAFF. Filled out from reference TRBV19 and TRBJ1-1, the complete variable domain reads DGGITQSPKYLFRKEGQNVTLSCEQNLNHDAMYWYRQDPGQGLRLIYYSQIVNDFQKGDIAEGYSVSREKKESFPLTVTSAQKNPTAFYLCASSPIPGTGVTEAFFGQGTRLTVV.

On this clonotype: One junction end does not reproduce the germline sequence, and a read error may be involved. V is TRBV24-1 and J is TRBJ2-3, with 7 nucleotides matching TRBD1. The CDR3 runs 14 residues. Germline CDR1 and CDR2: KGHDR and SFDVKD. For the CDR3, the DNA is TGTGCCACTGCCGACAGGGCTAGCACAGATACGCGGTATTTT. Protein product: CATADRASTDTRYF.

This clonotype has ten or more counts. This chain joins TRBV2 and TRBJ1-5; D ambiguous. The CDR3 covers 12 residues. V was pared by 4 bases and J by 10 bases, with 11 bases between. Germline values: CDR1 SNHLY, CDR2 FYNNEI. CDR3 bases: TGTGCCAGCAGTGGGGAGGGAGTACCCCAGCATTTT. Its translation: CASSGEGVPQHF.

This clonotype has at least ten counts. This sequence joins TRBV7-9 and TRBJ2-7, with D uncertain. V was shortened by 5 bases and J by 7 bases, with 15 bases between the two germline ends. There are 13 residues in the CDR3. Germline CDR1 and CDR2: SEHNR and FQNEAQ (reference sequence). CDR3 coding DNA: TGTGCCAGCAGCGCCTCCAATACTTATGAGCAGTACTTC. Residues: CASSASNTYEQYF.

With respect to this clonotype: This clone may be a read error of a much larger clone one base away. This is likely a read error, given that the CDR3 carries no conserved phenylalanine or tryptophan at its end. The V gene is TRBV12-3 or TRBV12-4, the J gene TRBJ2-3, with 8 bases aligning to TRBD1. The CDR3 is 14 amino acids. The V gene end was trimmed by 5 bases and the J gene end by 2 bases; junction bases not matched to a gene: 3. The DNA for the CDR3 is TGTGCCAGCAGTCCGGGACAGGTCACAGATACGCAGTATTAT. It specifies CASSPGQVTDTQYY.

This clonotype appeared a few times. The gene calls are TRBV6-4 and TRBJ2-1; the D call may be TRBD1 or TRBD2 (5 bases each). Per the germline V gene, CDR1 is MRHNA and CDR2 is SNTAGT. With 2 bases removed from V and 5 bases from J, the gap between germline ends came to 7 bases. The CDR3 consists of 13 residues. The CDR3 is CASSDGTNNEQFF. The DNA of the CDR3 is TGTGCCAGCAGTGACGGGACCAACAATGAGCAGTTCTTC.

This clonotype was picked up many times. The chain recombines TRBV20-1 with TRBJ2-7; 7 bases line up with TRBD2. With 4 bases clipped from V and 2 bases from J, the junction kept 5 bases outside the gene matches. Looked up from germline, CDR1 is DFQATT and CDR2 is SNEGSKA (reference sequence). This CDR3 spans 13 amino acids. The CDR3 region has the DNA TGCAGTGCTATTGGGGGGAGGGCCTACGAGCAGTACTTC. It specifies CSAIGGRAYEQYF.

Points on this clonotype: A read error may be the cause here, since a much bigger clone is one base away. J is TRBJ2-3 and V is TRBV18; TRBD1 is a possible D gene (6 bases). There are 16 residues in the CDR3. Germline lookup yields CDR1 KGHSH and CDR2 LQKENI. The CDR3 region is CANSPTRGTRTDTQYF. The CDR3 DNA sequence: TGTGCCAACTCACCCACGAGGGGGACCCGCACAGATACGCAGTATTTT.

This clonotype was observed many times. The chain uses TRBV19 and TRBJ1-1; D gene uncertain. Deletions cut 3 bases from V and 0 bases from J, with 8 bases between. This CDR3 spans 14 amino acids. Germline-derived CDR1 and CDR2 are LNHDA and SQIVND (reference sequence). The CDR3 DNA reads as TGTGCCAGTAGTATTGCGGATATGAACACTGAAGCTTTCTTT. Residues: CASSIADMNTEAFF.

The chain recombines TRBV12-3 or TRBV12-4 with TRBJ2-3, with 8 nucleotides matching TRBD1. With V trimmed by 5 bases and J by 4 bases, 5 bases remained unmatched. The CDR3 totals 14 residues. The CDR3: CASSVRGRADTQYF. DNA of the CDR3: TGTGCCAGCAGTGTCAGGGGGCGCGCAGATACGCAGTATTTT.

This clonotype has a count of ten or more. The chain joins TRBV10-3 to TRBJ1-2; 9 bases are a match to TRBD1. The length of the CDR3 is 15 residues. V shed 6 bases, J shed 3 bases, and the junction held 8 bases outside the gene matches. Germline V gene lookup returns CDR1 ENHRY and CDR2 SYGVKD. The CDR3 is CAISSGTGRDYGYTF. The CDR3, as DNA: TGTGCCATCAGCTCCGGGACAGGGAGGGACTATGGCTACACCTTC.